This TCR beta chain was profiled in a study of control samples from healthy donors and cancer patients. Measured with immunoSEQ multiplex PCR; TCRdb has only the in-frame clones, and not every one. The sample includes over 80,000 clones, almost 85% seen only once; the top ten take about 2%. This clone appeared once. This clonotype originated in a man in his fifties or sixties in good health. The specimen was blood.

CDR3: CSASGDPGLRAFF. The CDR3 DNA is TGCAGTGCTAGTGGGGACCCCGGTTTAAGAGCTTTCTTT. V gene TRBV20-1 combines with J gene TRBJ1-1, with a possible D match to TRBD1 (5 bases). Germline CDR1 and CDR2: DFQATT and SNEGSKA (reference sequence). V was clipped by 3 bases and J by 10 bases, with 18 bases between them. CDR3 length: 13 residues.